Listed below are T cell receptor beta chains from one sample, sequenced in a study of human T cells and chemical hapten exposure. TCRdb processed the RACE reads anew with MiXCR; each CDR3 protein has one entry. Here the sample spans about 380,000 distinct CDR3 sequences, 4% to 6% being singletons. This material consisted of whole blood, taken in connection with sensitization to the hapten diphenylcyclopropenone (DPC). These receptors were obtained from a woman aged 45-65 years with alopecia areata. Some clones in this sample may be carry-over from other donors' samples. Each CDR3 is given with its conserved first and last residue. Each record gives: clone size, D gene, J gene, CDR3 length, V gene, CDR3 DNA, CDR3 protein. D genes are given only for firm matches. Only part of the rows carry a size: once, few, many, or a class if the clone is expanded.

many | . | TRBJ1-5 | 12 | TRBV29-1 | TGCAGCGTTGGGGCGGCCGATCAGCCCCAGCATTTT | CSVGAADQPQHF
many | . | TRBJ2-5 | 17 | TRBV3-1 | TGTGCCAGCAGCCAAGATTACCTACGCGGGGCCGCGGAGACCCAGTACTTC | CASSQDYLRGAAETQYF
few | . | TRBJ1-3 | 14 | TRBV12-3/TRBV12-4 | TGTGCTTCACACTTCGGGGGCTCTGGAAACACCATATATTTT | CASHFGGSGNTIYF
. | TRBD2 | TRBJ2-1 | 16 | TRBV5-1 | TGCGCCAGCAGCCCGGGACTAGCGGGGGCAGCGGGTGAGCAGTTCTTC | CASSPGLAGAAGEQFF
few | . | TRBJ2-5 | 13 | TRBV5-1 | TGCGCCAGCAGACACCAGGGTAAAGAGACCCAGTACTTC | CASRHQGKETQYF
. | . | TRBJ1-2 | 17 | TRBV20-1 | TGCAGTGCTAGAGATGAGAGGGGCTTAGGGGAAAACTATGGCTACACCTTC | CSARDERGLGENYGYTF
. | TRBD2 | TRBJ2-3 | 14 | TRBV28 | TGTGCCACCTATCCTAGCGGGAGGGACGATACGCAGTATTTT | CATYPSGRDDTQYF
few | TRBD1 | TRBJ2-6 | 14 | TRBV20-1 | TGCAGTGCCCCAGGGGGCCCTGGGGCCAACGTCCTGACTTTC | CSAPGGPGANVLTF
many | TRBD1 | TRBJ2-3 | 16 | TRBV11-2 | TGTGCCAGCAGCCAGGACAGGACTCCAAGCACAGATACGCAGTATTTT | CASSQDRTPSTDTQYF
many | . | TRBJ2-5 | 13 | TRBV29-1 | TGCAGCGGCCGGGACGGGGCGCAAGAGACCCAGTACTTC | CSGRDGAQETQYF
. | . | TRBJ2-7 | 13 | TRBV3-1 | TGTACCAGCAGCTTGACATATTCCTACGAGCAGTACTTC | CTSSLTYSYEQYF
. | TRBD1 | TRBJ1-6 | 14 | TRBV29-1 | TGCAGCGTTGCTGCTGGACAGGAAAATTCACCCCTCCACTTT | CSVAAGQENSPLHF
many | . | TRBJ1-1 | 11 | TRBV10-3 | TGTGCCATCAGTGAGAGCACTGAAGCTTTCTTT | CAISESTEAFF
few | . | TRBJ1-5 | 13 | TRBV6-5 | TGTGCCAGCAGTCCAAGGTTTGACCAGCCCCAGCATTTT | CASSPRFDQPQHF
. | . | TRBJ1-1 | 11 | TRBV12-5 | TGTGCTAGTGGTTTCAGGGTGGGCGCTTTCTTT | CASGFRVGAFF
. | . | TRBJ2-7 | 13 | TRBV5-5 | TGTGCCAGCAGCGGGCCCCAACCCAACGAGCAGTACTTC | CASSGPQPNEQYF
few | TRBD1 | TRBJ1-5 | 14 | TRBV5-5 | TGTGCCAGCAGCCGAGGGACAGGATTTCAGCCCCAGCATTTT | CASSRGTGFQPQHF
. | . | TRBJ1-1 | 13 | TRBV5-6 | TGTGCCAGCAGCTTGGGAGAAGAACTTGAAGCTTTCTTT | CASSLGEELEAFF
. | TRBD1 | TRBJ2-7 | 12 | TRBV29-1 | TGCAGCGTTATCCGGGACAGAGACGAGCAGTACTTC | CSVIRDRDEQYF
many | TRBD2 | TRBJ2-5 | 14 | TRBV2 | TGTGCCAGCAGTACGGGAGGGCCAGTAGAGACCCAGTACTTC | CASSTGGPVETQYF
many | TRBD1 | TRBJ2-1 | 13 | TRBV7-6 | TGTGCCAGCAGCTGGACAGGGTCCGGGGAGCAGTTCTTC | CASSWTGSGEQFF
many | . | TRBJ2-1 | 12 | TRBV10-3 | TGTGCCGCCACCCCCGGGGGCTATGAGCAGTTCTTC | CAATPGGYEQFF
many | TRBD2 | TRBJ2-1 | 15 | TRBV6-6 | TGTGCCAGCATGCTAGCGGGAAGCTCCTACAATGAGCAGTTCTTC | CASMLAGSSYNEQFF
many | . | TRBJ1-1 | 13 | TRBV6-5 | TGTGCCAGCAGTTACAAACGGGCCACTGAAGCTTTCTTT | CASSYKRATEAFF
many | . | TRBJ2-3 | 13 | TRBV27 | TGTGCCAGCAGATTTCAGGGCCCAGATACGCAGTATTTT | CASRFQGPDTQYF
. | . | TRBJ1-1 | 13 | TRBV30 | TGTGCCTGGAGCGAGGGCAGGGCCACTGAAGCTTTCTTT | CAWSEGRATEAFF
. | . | TRBJ1-6 | 15 | TRBV3-1 | TGTGCCAGCAGCCAAGAAGGCGGCGGCTATTCACCCCTCCACTTT | CASSQEGGGYSPLHF
few | TRBD1 | TRBJ1-1 | 13 | TRBV29-1 | TGCAGCGTTACCGGGACAGTGAACACTGAAGCTTTCTTT | CSVTGTVNTEAFF
many | . | TRBJ2-1 | 15 | TRBV7-9 | TGTGCCAGCAGCTTAGTTGCGGGGACCTACAATGAGCAGTTCTTC | CASSLVAGTYNEQFF
many | . | TRBJ1-1 | 14 | TRBV5-5 | TGTGCCAGCAGCTTGGAAGTTACGAACACTGAAGCTTTCTTT | CASSLEVTNTEAFF
few | . | TRBJ2-2 | 13 | TRBV20-1 | TGCAGTGCTAGGTCCTGGGACACCGGGGAGCTGTTTTTT | CSARSWDTGELFF
many | TRBD2 | TRBJ2-7 | 13 | TRBV29-1 | TGCAGCGCGATCCTTAGCGGGATTTACCTTCAGTACTTC | CSAILSGIYLQYF
. | . | TRBJ2-5 | 13 | TRBV24-1 | TGTGCCACCAGTAAGGGCAGTTTCGCGACCCAGTACTTC | CATSKGSFATQYF
few | TRBD2 | TRBJ2-5 | 15 | TRBV9 | TGTGCCAGCAGCTTTAGCGGGAGGGCCGCAGAGACCCAGTACTTC | CASSFSGRAAETQYF
. | TRBD2 | TRBJ2-1 | 15 | TRBV6-5 | TGTGCCAGCAGTTCAGGACTAGCGGGGTACAATGAGCAGTTCTTC | CASSSGLAGYNEQFF
few | . | TRBJ2-1 | 18 | TRBV28 | TGTGCCAGCACCTTGAGCCTTCTTCAGGGGAGCCCCACCAATGAGCAGTTCTTC | CASTLSLLQGSPTNEQFF
many | TRBD1 | TRBJ1-6 | 15 | TRBV4-1 | TGCGCCAGCAGCTATGGACAGGGGTGGAATTCACCCCTCCACTTT | CASSYGQGWNSPLHF
many | . | TRBJ2-3 | 12 | TRBV20-1 | TGCAGTGCTAGAGATGGCACAGATACGCAGTATTTT | CSARDGTDTQYF
many | . | TRBJ2-3 | 13 | TRBV6-5 | TGTGCCAGCGGTTCAGGGGGCACAGATACGCAGTATTTT | CASGSGGTDTQYF
. | TRBD1 | TRBJ1-6 | 16 | TRBV5-1 | TGCGCCAGCAGCTTGATCGGGACAGTCAAGGATTCACCCCTCCACTTT | CASSLIGTVKDSPLHF
many | . | TRBJ1-2 | 14 | TRBV29-1 | TGCAGCACCGCCGGGACCGACTCCACCTATGGCTACACCTTC | CSTAGTDSTYGYTF
many | . | TRBJ2-3 | 14 | TRBV10-3 | TGTGCCATCAGTCCCCAGGGGCGCCCAGATACGCAGTATTTT | CAISPQGRPDTQYF
many | . | TRBJ2-7 | 13 | TRBV12-3/TRBV12-4 | TGTGCCAGCAGCCACGGACAATTCTACGAGCAGTACTTC | CASSHGQFYEQYF
many | TRBD2 | TRBJ2-3 | 16 | TRBV20-1 | TGCAGTGCGCCGGGACTAGCGGGAGCAGTCGGCGATACGCAGTATTTT | CSAPGLAGAVGDTQYF
many | . | TRBJ2-3 | 14 | TRBV5-1 | TGCGCCAGCAGCCCACAACCTAGCACAGATACGCAGTATTTT | CASSPQPSTDTQYF
. | . | TRBJ1-2 | 12 | TRBV29-1 | TGCAGCGTTGTACACCAGCTCTATGGCTACACCTTC | CSVVHQLYGYTF
few | . | TRBJ1-4 | 16 | TRBV20-1 | TGCAGTGCTAGACGTCCAGGGGTTACAACTAATGAAAAACTGTTTTTT | CSARRPGVTTNEKLFF
many | . | TRBJ2-3 | 13 | TRBV11-2 | TGTGCCAGCAGCACTGAGAACACAGATACGCAGTATTTT | CASSTENTDTQYF
. | TRBD1 | TRBJ1-1 | 15 | TRBV2 | TGTGCCAGCAGTGCTAGAGGGGGCTCCCCCTCTGAAGCTTTCTTT | CASSARGGSPSEAFF
many | . | TRBJ1-6 | 14 | TRBV7-8 | TGTGCCAGCAGCTCCCTGACGGATAATTCACCCCTCCACTTT | CASSSLTDNSPLHF
few | . | TRBJ2-1 | 10 | TRBV7-9 | TGTGCACTAGGGAGCAATGAGCAGTTCTTC | CALGSNEQFF
. | . | TRBJ1-1 | 16 | TRBV27 | TGTGCCAGCAGTTTATTACCGGGACCCTCTAGGACTGAAGCTTTCTTT | CASSLLPGPSRTEAFF
many | . | TRBJ2-2 | 13 | TRBV28 | TGTGCCAGCAGTTTATACGGGCGGGGGGAGCTGTTTTTT | CASSLYGRGELFF
. | TRBD1 | TRBJ1-2 | 16 | TRBV6-5 | TGTGCCAGCAGCCGCTCGATGGGACAGCAGGACTATGGCTACACCTTC | CASSRSMGQQDYGYTF
. | TRBD1 | TRBJ2-5 | 18 | TRBV2 | TGTGCCAGCAGTGAGTTACCGGGACAGGGGGTCGGACAAGAGACCCAGTACTTC | CASSELPGQGVGQETQYF
. | TRBD2 | TRBJ2-1 | 16 | TRBV6-5 | TGTGCCAGCAGTTACCCCAGCGGGGGGGATGTTCGAGAGCAGTTCTTC | CASSYPSGGDVREQFF